The 13 T cell receptor beta chains below come from one sample, sequenced in a study of blood T cell repertoires in COVID-19. The repertoire was sequenced with immunoSEQ multiplex PCR; TCRdb's copy has only in-frame clones and lacks some. The sample lists around 330,000 clones; 85% were seen once. Material: PBMCs or T cells enriched from blood (not recorded which). These receptors were collected from a woman in her thirties who had been exposed to COVID-19.

Note on this clone: The identical CDR3 is also encoded by other nucleotide sequences in the sample. The chain is built from TRBV24-1 and TRBJ2-2, with D perhaps TRBD1 (6 bases). V lost 7 bases and J 1 base, leaving 9 bases between the germline ends. Germline V CDR1 and CDR2: KGHDR, SFDVKD. The CDR3 contains 14 residues. CDR3 residues: CATSLQGNTGELFF. CDR3 DNA: TGTGCCACCAGCTTACAGGGGAACACCGGGGAGCTGTTTTTT.

CDR3 region: CASSARRTGPNQPQHF. Here the CDR3 DNA reads TGTGCCAGCAGCGCACGACGGACAGGCCCTAATCAGCCCCAGCATTTT. The J gene is TRBJ1-5, the V gene TRBV2; 7 bases match TRBD1. The CDR3 sequence is 16 residues long. Losses at the gene ends were 6 bases for V and 4 bases for J; bases not matched to a gene: 12. Germline assignment: CDR1 SNHLY and CDR2 FYNNEI.

The chain has TRBV7-8 and TRBJ1-6, with 8 bases identical to TRBD1. The CDR3 spans 16 residues. The V gene's germline CDR1 is SGHVS and CDR2 FQNEAQ. Trimming cost V 5 bases and J 3 bases; bases outside gene matches: 6. The CDR3 region has the DNA TGTGCCAGCAGCCCATCAGGGGGCATCTATAATTCACCCCTCCACTTT. It encodes CASSPSGGIYNSPLHF.

The chain recombines TRBV28 with TRBJ2-1; TRBD2 agrees at 9 bases. Germline values: CDR1 MDHEN, CDR2 SYDVKM. V lost 4 bases and J lost 3; bases outside the gene matches: 10. The CDR3 length is 17 residues. CDR3 sequence: CASSSTGAGGHYNEQFF. For the CDR3, the DNA is TGTGCCAGCAGTTCTACGGGAGCGGGGGGACACTACAATGAGCAGTTCTTC.

This rearrangement joins TRBV20-1 to TRBJ1-4, with D perhaps TRBD1 (5 bases). V lost 3 bases to trimming and J lost 7 bases, with 12 bases between them. This CDR3 has 13 amino acids. Germline V gene sequence: CDR1 DFQATT, CDR2 SNEGSKA (reference sequence). The CDR3 sequence is CSASPPQGEKLFF. The DNA of the CDR3 is TGCAGTGCTAGTCCCCCGCAGGGTGAAAAACTGTTTTTT.

CDR3 loop: CASSGGRSEKLFF. CDR3 sequence (DNA): TGTGCCTCCTCGGGGGGGCGAAGTGAAAAACTGTTTTTT. The rearrangement links TRBV28 to TRBJ1-4; D is perhaps TRBD1 (6 bases). Deletions cut 11 bases from V and 7 bases from J, with 17 bases between. There are 13 residues in the CDR3. Germline CDR1 and CDR2: MDHEN and SYDVKM.

The chain is built from TRBV30 and TRBJ2-7, with D maybe TRBD2 (6 bases). In germline, CDR1 is GTSNPN, CDR2 SVGIG (reference sequence). The CDR3 has 12 amino acids. V was cut by 0 bases and J by 5 bases, with 8 bases left in between. CDR3 amino acids: CAWSVRGNEQYF. The DNA of the CDR3 is TGTGCCTGGAGTGTACGGGGGAACGAGCAGTACTTC.

This clone was observed a few times. The V and J genes are TRBV7-2 and TRBJ1-2; no firm D call. This CDR3 has 15 amino acids. The germline V gene encodes CDR1 SGHTA and CDR2 FQGNSA. Trimming pared 2 bases from V and 2 bases from J, leaving 12 bases between. The CDR3 loop is CASSLQKTINYGYTF. The DNA for the CDR3 is TGTGCCAGCAGCTTACAGAAAACCATAAACTATGGCTACACCTTC.

The V and J genes are TRBV18 and TRBJ2-7; possibly TRBD2 for D (5 bases). Germline V gives CDR1 KGHSH, CDR2 LQKENI. The CDR3 is 14 amino acids. Trimming removed 4 bases from V and 0 bases from J, with 10 bases in between. CDR3 loop: CASSRSESSYEQYF. CDR3 in DNA: TGTGCCAGCTCACGTAGCGAGAGCTCCTACGAGCAGTACTTC.

V is TRBV28 and J is TRBJ2-5; 10 bases line up with TRBD1. V was pared by 6 bases and J by 6 bases, with 7 bases of the junction left unmatched. The CDR3 runs 14 residues. Germline V lookup: CDR1 MDHEN, CDR2 SYDVKM. The CDR3 reads CASSPTGGEKTQYF. In nucleotides, the CDR3 is TGTGCCAGCAGCCCGACAGGGGGCGAGAAGACCCAGTACTTC.

This chain connects TRBV5-1 to TRBJ2-5, with 7 bases matching TRBD1. The CDR3 sequence is 16 residues long. Per germline, CDR1 SGHRS and CDR2 YFSETQ. The V and J ends lost 2 bases and 4 bases, in that order; junction bases with no gene match: 11. The CDR3 coding sequence is TGCGCCAGCAGCTTCCGAACGACAGGGTCATCAGAGACCCAGTACTTC. Translation gives CASSFRTTGSSETQYF.

This clone was seen more than once but under ten times. The gene calls are TRBV2 and TRBJ2-5, with 8 nucleotides matching TRBD2. CDR1 and CDR2 from the germline V gene are SNHLY and FYNNEI. There are 13 residues in the CDR3. V trimming: 6 bases; J trimming: 5 bases; junction bases outside the gene matches: 5. DNA for the CDR3: TGTGCCAGCAGCGGGGGGGCCATGGAGACCCAGTACTTC. Residues: CASSGGAMETQYF.

For the CDR3, the DNA is TGCGCCAGCAGCCAAGAAGCGGGAAGTCAGCCCCAGCATTTT. It yields the protein CASSQEAGSQPQHF. V gene TRBV4-1 combines with J gene TRBJ1-5; no firm D call. The CDR3 sequence is 14 residues long. Germline CDR1 is MGHRA and CDR2 is YSYEKL. Trimming stripped 0 bases from V and 6 bases from J, with 9 bases between.